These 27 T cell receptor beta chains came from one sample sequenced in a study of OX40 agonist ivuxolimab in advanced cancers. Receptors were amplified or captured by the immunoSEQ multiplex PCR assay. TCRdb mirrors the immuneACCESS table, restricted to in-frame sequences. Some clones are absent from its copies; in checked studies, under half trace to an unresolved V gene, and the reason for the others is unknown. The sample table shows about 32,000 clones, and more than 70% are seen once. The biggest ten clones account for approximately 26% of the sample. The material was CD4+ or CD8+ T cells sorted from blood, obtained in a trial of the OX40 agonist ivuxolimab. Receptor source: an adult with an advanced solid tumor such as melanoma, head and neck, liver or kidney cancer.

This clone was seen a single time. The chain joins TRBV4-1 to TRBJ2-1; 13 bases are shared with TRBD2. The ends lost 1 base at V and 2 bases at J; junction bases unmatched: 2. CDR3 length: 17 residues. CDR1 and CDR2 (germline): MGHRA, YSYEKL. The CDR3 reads CASSQVGLAGTYNEQFF. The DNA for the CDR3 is TGCGCCAGCAGCCAAGTGGGACTAGCGGGAACCTACAATGAGCAGTTCTTC.

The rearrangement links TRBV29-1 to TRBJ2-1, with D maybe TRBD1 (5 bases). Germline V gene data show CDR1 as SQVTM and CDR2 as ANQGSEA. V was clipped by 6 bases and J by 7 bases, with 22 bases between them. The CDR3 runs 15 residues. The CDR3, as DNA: TGCAGCGTCGAACGACCGGACACCCCTTGGAATGAGCAGTTCTTC. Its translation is CSVERPDTPWNEQFF.

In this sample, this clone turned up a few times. CDR3 in DNA: TGTGCCAGCAGCTTCCAGGGAGGAAAGGGTGGCTACACCTTC. This codes for CASSFQGGKGGYTF. The chain employs TRBV6-5 and TRBJ1-2; D may be TRBD1 (5 bases). Per the germline V gene, CDR1 is MNHEY and CDR2 is SVGAGI. Trimming removed 6 bases at V and 7 bases at J, with 18 bases between. CDR3 size: 14 residues.

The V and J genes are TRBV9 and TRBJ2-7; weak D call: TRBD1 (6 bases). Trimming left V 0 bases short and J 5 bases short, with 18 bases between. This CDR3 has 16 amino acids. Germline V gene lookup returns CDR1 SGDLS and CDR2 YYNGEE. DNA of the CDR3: TGTGCCAGCAGCGTAGGAACACGGGCCCAGGGGAACGAGCAGTACTTC. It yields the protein CASSVGTRAQGNEQYF.

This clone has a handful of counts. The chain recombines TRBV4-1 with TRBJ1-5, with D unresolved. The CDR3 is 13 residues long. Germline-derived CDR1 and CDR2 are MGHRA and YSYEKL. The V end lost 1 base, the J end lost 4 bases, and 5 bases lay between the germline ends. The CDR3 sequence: CASSQGRNQPQHF. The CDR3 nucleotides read TGCGCCAGCAGCCAAGGACGGAATCAGCCCCAGCATTTT.

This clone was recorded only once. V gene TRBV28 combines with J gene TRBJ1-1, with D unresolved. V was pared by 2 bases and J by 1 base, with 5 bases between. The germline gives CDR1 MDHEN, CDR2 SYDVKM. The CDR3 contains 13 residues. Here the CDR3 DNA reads TGTGCCAGCAGTTTAGACGGGAACACTGAAGCTTTCTTT. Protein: CASSLDGNTEAFF.

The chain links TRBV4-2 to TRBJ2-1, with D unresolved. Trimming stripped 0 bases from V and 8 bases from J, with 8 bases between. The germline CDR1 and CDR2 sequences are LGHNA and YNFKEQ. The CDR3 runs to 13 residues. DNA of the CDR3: TGTGCCAGCAGCCAAGAGCTTAGTTATGAGCAGTTCTTC. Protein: CASSQELSYEQFF.

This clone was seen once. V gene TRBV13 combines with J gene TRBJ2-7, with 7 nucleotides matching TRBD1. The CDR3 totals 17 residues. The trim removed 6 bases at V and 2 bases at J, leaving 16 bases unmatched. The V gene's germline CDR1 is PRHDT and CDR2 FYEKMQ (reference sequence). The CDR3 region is CASSSDRDSFEAYEQYF. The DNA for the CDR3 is TGTGCCAGCAGTTCCGACAGGGACAGTTTCGAGGCCTACGAGCAGTACTTC. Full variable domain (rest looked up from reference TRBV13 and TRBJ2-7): AAGVIQSPRHLIKEKRETATLKCYPIPRHDTVYWYQQGPGQDPQFLISFYEKMQSDKGSIPDRFSAQQFSDYHSELNMSSLELGDSALYFCASSSDRDSFEAYEQYFGPGTRLTVT.

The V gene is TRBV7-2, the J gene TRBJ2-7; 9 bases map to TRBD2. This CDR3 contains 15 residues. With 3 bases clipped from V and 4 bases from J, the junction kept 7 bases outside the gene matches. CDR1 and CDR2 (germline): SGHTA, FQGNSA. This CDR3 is CASSFSSSGIYEQYF. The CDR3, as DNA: TGTGCCAGCAGCTTTTCTTCTAGCGGGATATACGAGCAGTACTTC. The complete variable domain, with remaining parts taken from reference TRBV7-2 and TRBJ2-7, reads GAGVSQSPSNKVTEKGKDVELRCDPISGHTALYWYRQSLGQGLEFLIYFQGNSAPDKSGLPSDRFSAERTGGSVSTLTIQRTQQEDSAVYLCASSFSSSGIYEQYFGPGTRLTVT.

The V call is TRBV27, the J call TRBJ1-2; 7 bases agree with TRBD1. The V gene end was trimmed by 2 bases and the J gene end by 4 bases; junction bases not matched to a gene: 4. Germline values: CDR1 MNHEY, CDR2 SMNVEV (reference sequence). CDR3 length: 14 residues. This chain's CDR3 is CASSLARQGYGYTF. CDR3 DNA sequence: TGTGCCAGCAGTTTAGCCCGACAGGGCTATGGCTACACCTTC.

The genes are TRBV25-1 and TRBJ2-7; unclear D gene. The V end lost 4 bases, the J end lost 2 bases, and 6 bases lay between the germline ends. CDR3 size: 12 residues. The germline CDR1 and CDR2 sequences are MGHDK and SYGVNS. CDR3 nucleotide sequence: TGTGCCAGCAGTGGTTTGGCCTACGAGCAGTACTTC. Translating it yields CASSGLAYEQYF.

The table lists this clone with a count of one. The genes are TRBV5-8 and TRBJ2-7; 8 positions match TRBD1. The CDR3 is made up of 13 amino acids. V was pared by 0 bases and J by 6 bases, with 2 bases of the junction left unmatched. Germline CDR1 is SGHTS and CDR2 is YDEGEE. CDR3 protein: CASSLVQGAEQYF. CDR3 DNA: TGTGCCAGCAGCTTGGTTCAGGGGGCCGAGCAGTACTTC.

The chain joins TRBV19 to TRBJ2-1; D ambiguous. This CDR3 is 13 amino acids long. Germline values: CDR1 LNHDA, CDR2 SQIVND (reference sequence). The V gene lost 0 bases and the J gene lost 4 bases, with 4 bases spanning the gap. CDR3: CASSIDNYNEQFF. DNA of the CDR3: TGTGCCAGTAGTATAGATAATTACAATGAGCAGTTCTTC.

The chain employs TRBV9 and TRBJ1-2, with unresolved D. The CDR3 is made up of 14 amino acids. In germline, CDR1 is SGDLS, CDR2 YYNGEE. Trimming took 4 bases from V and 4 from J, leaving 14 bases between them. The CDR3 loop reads CASSLFGPSYGYTF. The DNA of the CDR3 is TGTGCCAGCAGCCTGTTCGGACCCAGCTATGGCTACACCTTC.

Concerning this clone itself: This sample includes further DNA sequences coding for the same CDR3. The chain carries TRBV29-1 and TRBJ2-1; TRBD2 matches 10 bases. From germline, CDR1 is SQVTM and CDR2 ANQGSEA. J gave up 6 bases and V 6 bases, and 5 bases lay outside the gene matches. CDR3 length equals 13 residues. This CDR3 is CSVASGRGNEQFF. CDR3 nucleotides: TGCAGCGTAGCTAGCGGGAGAGGCAATGAGCAGTTCTTC.

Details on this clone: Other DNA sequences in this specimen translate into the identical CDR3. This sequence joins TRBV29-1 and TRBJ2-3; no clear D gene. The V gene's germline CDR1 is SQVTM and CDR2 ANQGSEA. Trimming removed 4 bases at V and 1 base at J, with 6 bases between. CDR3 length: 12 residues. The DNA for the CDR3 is TGCAGCGTTGTCTCGGGCACAGATACGCAGTATTTT. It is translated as CSVVSGTDTQYF.

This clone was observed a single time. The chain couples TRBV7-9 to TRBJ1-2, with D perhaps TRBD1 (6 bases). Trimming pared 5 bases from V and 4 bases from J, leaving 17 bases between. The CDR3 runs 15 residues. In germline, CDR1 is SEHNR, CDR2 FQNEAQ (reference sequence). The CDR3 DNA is TGTGCCAGCAGCGACGGGACATTCCCTTTCTATGGCTACACCTTC. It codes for CASSDGTFPFYGYTF.

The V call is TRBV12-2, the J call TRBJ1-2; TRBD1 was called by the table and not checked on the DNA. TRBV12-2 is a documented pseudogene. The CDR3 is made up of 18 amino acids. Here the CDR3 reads CASRLAWGQRRTNYGYTF. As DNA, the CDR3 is TGTGCAAGTCGCTTAGCGTGGGGACAGAGGAGGACTAACTATGGCTACACCTTC.

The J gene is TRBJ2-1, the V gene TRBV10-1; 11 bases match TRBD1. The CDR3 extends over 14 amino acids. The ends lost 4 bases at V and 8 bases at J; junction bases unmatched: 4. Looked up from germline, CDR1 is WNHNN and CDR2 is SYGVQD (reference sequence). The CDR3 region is CASSVGTGGDEQFF. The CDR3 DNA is TGCGCCAGCAGTGTAGGGACAGGGGGTGATGAGCAGTTCTTC.

The CDR3 spells CASKTGGYGANVLTF. The CDR3 DNA reads as TGTGCCTCGAAGACAGGGGGCTATGGGGCCAACGTCCTGACTTTC. This chain uses TRBV11-2 with TRBJ2-6; 10 positions match TRBD1. Germline CDR1 is SGHAT and CDR2 is FQNNGV. Trimming removed 11 bases from V and 3 bases from J; junction bases left unmatched: 7. The CDR3 has 15 amino acids.

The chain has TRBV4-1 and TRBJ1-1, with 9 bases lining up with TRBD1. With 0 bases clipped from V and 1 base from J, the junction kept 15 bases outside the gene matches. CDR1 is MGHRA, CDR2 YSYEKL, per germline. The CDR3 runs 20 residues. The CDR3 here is CASSQDLAQGADGPNTEAFF. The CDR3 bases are TGCGCCAGCAGCCAAGATCTAGCACAGGGGGCTGACGGACCGAACACTGAAGCTTTCTTT.

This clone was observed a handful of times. The DNA of the CDR3 is TGTGCCAGCAGTGAAACCCTCAATCAGCCCCAGCATTTT. Translated, it gives CASSETLNQPQHF. This sequence joins TRBV2 and TRBJ1-5, with no clear D. CDR3 length equals 13 residues. Germline CDR1 and CDR2: SNHLY and FYNNEI. V was cut by 2 bases and J by 3 bases, with 5 bases left in between.

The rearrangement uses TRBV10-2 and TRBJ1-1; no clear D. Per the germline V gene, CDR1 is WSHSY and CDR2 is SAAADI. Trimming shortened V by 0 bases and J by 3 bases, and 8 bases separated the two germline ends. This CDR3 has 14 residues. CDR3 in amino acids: CASSESEVDTEAFF. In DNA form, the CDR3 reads TGCGCCAGCAGTGAGTCGGAGGTAGACACTGAAGCTTTCTTT.

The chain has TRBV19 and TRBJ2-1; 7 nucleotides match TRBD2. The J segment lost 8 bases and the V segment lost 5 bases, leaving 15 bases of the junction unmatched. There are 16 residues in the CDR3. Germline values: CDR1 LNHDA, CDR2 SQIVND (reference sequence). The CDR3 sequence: CASSVGQGLVRDEQFF. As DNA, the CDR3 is TGTGCCAGTAGTGTCGGACAAGGACTAGTTCGGGATGAGCAGTTCTTC.

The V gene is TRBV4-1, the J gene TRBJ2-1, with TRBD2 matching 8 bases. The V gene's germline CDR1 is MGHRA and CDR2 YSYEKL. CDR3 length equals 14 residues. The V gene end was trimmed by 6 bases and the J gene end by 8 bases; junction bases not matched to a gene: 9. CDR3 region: CASSASGGADEQFF. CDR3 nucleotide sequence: TGCGCCAGCAGTGCCTCGGGGGGGGCCGATGAGCAGTTCTTC.

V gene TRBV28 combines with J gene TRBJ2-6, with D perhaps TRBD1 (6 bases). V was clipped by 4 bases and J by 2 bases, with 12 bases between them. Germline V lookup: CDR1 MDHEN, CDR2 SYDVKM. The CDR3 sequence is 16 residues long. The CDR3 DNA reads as TGTGCCAGCAGTTCCCCTAGACAGGCTGGGGCCAACGTCCTGACTTTC. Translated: CASSSPRQAGANVLTF.

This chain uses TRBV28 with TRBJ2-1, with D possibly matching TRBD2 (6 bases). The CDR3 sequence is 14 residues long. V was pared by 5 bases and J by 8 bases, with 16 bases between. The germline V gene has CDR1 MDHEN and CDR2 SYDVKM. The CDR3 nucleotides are TGTGCCAGCAGTACCCGACTCGGGGAGGATGAGCAGTTCTTC. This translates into CASSTRLGEDEQFF.